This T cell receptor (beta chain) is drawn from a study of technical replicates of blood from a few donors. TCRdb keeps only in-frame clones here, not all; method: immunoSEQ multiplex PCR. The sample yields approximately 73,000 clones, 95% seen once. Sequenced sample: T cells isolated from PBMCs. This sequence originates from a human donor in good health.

CDR3 sequence: CASSPGQSSGNTIYF. The CDR3 DNA follows: TGTGCCAGCAGCCCCGGACAGTCCTCTGGAAACACCATATATTTT. V usage is TRBV11-3 and J usage is TRBJ1-3, with a tentative D call TRBD1 (6 bases). The germline gives CDR1 SGHNT, CDR2 YENEEA. The CDR3 length is 15 residues. V dropped 5 bases and J dropped 0 bases, with 11 bases sitting between them.